The 32 T cell receptor beta chains below were found in one sample sequenced in a study of T cells after yellow fever vaccination (dated by TCRdb to about 2019). The treatment or condition label on this specimen signifies: live attenuated yellow fever vaccine strain. Libraries were made using 5' RACE. Sequenced on an Illumina HiSeq 2500. TCRdb redid the processing of the public reads, applying fastp at Q25 and MiXCR, and retained in-frame beta chains. Each CDR3 protein appears once, grouped with its most common genes and DNA. For this sample the table gives more than 450,000 distinct CDR3 sequences, of which just over 20% were detected only once. Jointly, the top ten make up roughly a sixth of the sample. Material: PBMCs, obtained approximately 22 days after the first yellow fever vaccination. These receptor sequences come from a young man who received the YFV17D yellow fever vaccine.

This clonotype was detected many times. The CDR3 DNA sequence: TGCGCCAGCAGCCGGGTAGCGGGGGTGGGCGATACGCAGTATTTT. Its translation is CASSRVAGVGDTQYF. The chain joins TRBV4-1 to TRBJ2-3, with TRBD2 matching over 9 bases. Germline CDR1 MGHRA, CDR2 YSYEKL. The CDR3 runs to 15 residues. Germline trimming cut 4 bases from V and 6 bases from J; bases unmatched to any gene: 8.

This rearrangement joins TRBV20-1 to TRBJ1-5, with 8 bases matching TRBD1. Germline CDR1 reads DFQATT; CDR2 reads SNEGSKA (reference sequence). There are 14 residues in the CDR3. The V and J ends lost 6 bases and 5 bases, in that order; junction bases with no gene match: 9. The CDR3 loop is CSASDRGYDQPQHF. The CDR3 nucleotides are TGCAGTGCCAGCGACAGGGGCTACGATCAGCCCCAGCATTTT.

This clonotype was seen ten or more times. The chain carries TRBV3-1 and TRBJ1-1; TRBD1 might be the D (5 bases). The CDR3 spans 14 residues. The V and J ends lost 0 bases and 4 bases respectively, with 9 bases between them. Germline V lookup: CDR1 LGHDT, CDR2 YNNKEL (reference sequence). CDR3 DNA: TGTGCCAGCAGCCAAGAAAGGCAGGGCACTGAAGCTTTCTTT. It encodes CASSQERQGTEAFF. Supplemented by reference TRBV3-1 and TRBJ1-1, the full variable domain reads DTAVSQTPKYLVTQMGNDKSIKCEQNLGHDTMYWYKQDSKKFLKIMFSYNNKELIINETVPNRFSPKSPDKAHLNLHINSLELGDSAVYFCASSQERQGTEAFFGQGTRLTVV.

This clonotype was seen a handful of times. The chain uses TRBV9 and TRBJ2-5, with D perhaps being TRBD1 or TRBD2 (6 bases each). The CDR3 has 16 amino acids. The germline gives CDR1 SGDLS, CDR2 YYNGEE. Trimming left V 0 bases short and J 5 bases short, with 17 bases between. The CDR3 DNA follows: TGTGCCAGCAGCGTAGCCGGGGGCAGAGTTTTGGAGACCCAGTACTTC. The encoded protein is CASSVAGGRVLETQYF. The full variable domain, completed using reference TRBV9 and TRBJ2-5, is DSGVTQTPKHLITATGQRVTLRCSPRSGDLSVYWYQQSLDQGLQFLIQYYNGEERAKGNILERFSAQQFPDLHSELNLSSLELGDSALYFCASSVAGGRVLETQYFGPGTRLLVL.

The J gene is TRBJ2-5, the V gene TRBV19, with 8 nucleotides matching TRBD2. The junction had 6 bases not matched to a gene; V was cut back by 4 bases and J by 5 bases. This CDR3 has 14 amino acids. Germline-derived CDR1 and CDR2 are LNHDA and SQIVND (reference sequence). The CDR3 reads CASSKAGGRETQYF. The CDR3 DNA sequence: TGTGCCAGTAGTAAGGCGGGGGGCAGGGAGACCCAGTACTTC.

The CDR3 sequence is CASSFSWTVTDTQYF. CDR3 nucleotide sequence: TGTGCCAGCAGTTTCTCATGGACAGTCACAGATACGCAGTATTTT. The rearrangement links TRBV11-2 to TRBJ2-3; a possible D gene is TRBD1 (6 bases). Germline lookup yields CDR1 SGHAT and CDR2 FQNNGV. Trimming stripped 6 bases from V and 2 bases from J, with 15 bases between. The CDR3 is made up of 15 amino acids.

This clonotype came up a few times. This sequence joins TRBV29-1 and TRBJ2-1, with D perhaps given as TRBD1 or TRBD2 (5 bases each). Germline V gene sequence: CDR1 SQVTM, CDR2 ANQGSEA. V dropped 6 bases and J dropped 5 bases, with 17 bases sitting between them. The CDR3 runs 14 residues. The CDR3 sequence: CSVPRDVVDNEQFF. CDR3 nucleotide sequence: TGCAGCGTGCCCAGGGACGTGGTTGACAATGAGCAGTTCTTC.

This clonotype was counted many times. The rearrangement joins TRBV28 to TRBJ1-2, with unresolved D. V lost 6 bases, J lost 2 bases, and 10 bases lay in between. Germline CDR1 MDHEN, CDR2 SYDVKM. The CDR3 covers 13 residues. The CDR3 coding sequence is TGTGCCAGCAGCTTGGCACAAAACTATGGCTACACCTTC. Amino acid sequence: CASSLAQNYGYTF.

Many counts were recorded for this clonotype. This chain connects TRBV20-1 to TRBJ2-1; 7 bases line up with TRBD2. This CDR3 has 15 amino acids. Germline CDR1 DFQATT, CDR2 SNEGSKA (reference sequence). After removal of 6 bases from V and 2 bases from J, the junction contained 10 bases not matched to a gene. The CDR3 sequence is CSAPRAGVTYNEQFF. The CDR3 DNA reads as TGCAGTGCCCCGCGGGCGGGGGTAACCTACAATGAGCAGTTCTTC.

A few counts support this clonotype. This chain connects TRBV28 to TRBJ1-1; D is unclear. The V end was cut by 7 bases, the J end by 1 base, with 10 bases between. Germline V gene lookup returns CDR1 MDHEN and CDR2 SYDVKM. The CDR3 runs 13 residues. The CDR3 sequence: CASIRVANTEAFF. Written as DNA, the CDR3 is TGTGCCAGCATTCGGGTCGCGAACACTGAAGCTTTCTTT.

The chain joins TRBV7-9 to TRBJ1-2, with 7 bases aligning to TRBD1. After removal of 5 bases from V and 6 bases from J, the junction contained 12 bases not matched to a gene. The V gene's germline CDR1 is SEHNR and CDR2 FQNEAQ (reference sequence). The CDR3 totals 15 residues. DNA for the CDR3: TGTGCCAGCAGCCGACAGGGCGGGTGGGAAGATGGCTACACCTTC. Its translation: CASSRQGGWEDGYTF.

This clonotype appeared a few times. In DNA form, the CDR3 reads TGTGCCAGCAGCTTGGCCCCGGACAGGGTGAACACCGGGGAGCTGTTTTTT. This translates into CASSLAPDRVNTGELFF. This chain joins TRBV7-3 and TRBJ2-2, with TRBD1 matching over 8 bases. The V segment lost 3 bases and the J segment 1 base; nucleotides outside the gene matches: 7. This CDR3 spans 17 amino acids. CDR1 and CDR2 (germline): SGHTA, FQGTGA.

This clonotype occurred a few times. The chain is built from TRBV5-5 and TRBJ1-2; a weak D match, TRBD1 (5 bases). Deletions cut 4 bases from V and 6 bases from J, with 19 bases between. Germline lookup yields CDR1 SGHKS and CDR2 YYEKEE (reference sequence). The CDR3 runs to 15 residues. The CDR3 bases are TGTGCCAGCAGCCAACAACAGGTTACGGCGAATGGCTACACCTTC. It translates to CASSQQQVTANGYTF.

This clonotype was recorded at least ten times. The chain combines TRBV28 with TRBJ1-5; D possibly corresponds to TRBD1 (5 bases). This CDR3 contains 14 residues. V was cut by 6 bases and J by 6 bases, with 15 bases left in between. Looked up from germline, CDR1 is MDHEN and CDR2 is SYDVKM. The CDR3 region is CASSPPDGGQPQHF. In DNA, the CDR3 is TGTGCCAGCAGCCCCCCCGATGGGGGTCAGCCCCAGCATTTT.

This rearrangement joins TRBV12-3 or TRBV12-4 to TRBJ1-2, with D tentatively TRBD1 (5 bases). V was trimmed by 5 bases and J by 4 bases, leaving 14 bases between them. There are 14 residues in the CDR3. The CDR3 DNA sequence: TGTGCCAGCAGTGGGACTAATAGTCCCTATGGCTACACCTTC. Amino acids: CASSGTNSPYGYTF.

Only a few counts were recorded for this clonotype. The chain recombines TRBV5-1 with TRBJ2-3, with D possibly matching TRBD1 (6 bases). Germline V gene data show CDR1 as SGHRS and CDR2 as YFSETQ. Trimming removed 5 bases from V and 5 bases from J, with 21 bases in between. This CDR3 spans 16 amino acids. CDR3 sequence (DNA): TGCGCCAGCAGTTTATCCAGGGGCCTCGGTGGAGATACGCAGTATTTT. It encodes CASSLSRGLGGDTQYF.

This clonotype showed up many times. The chain recombines TRBV12-3 or TRBV12-4 with TRBJ2-7, with 7 bases that match TRBD1. V gave up 3 bases and J gave up 2 bases; unmatched junction bases: 4. The length of the CDR3 is 14 residues. The CDR3 DNA follows: TGTGCCAGCAGTTTTCGTCAGGGGGCCTACGAGCAGTACTTC. Protein: CASSFRQGAYEQYF.

The chain employs TRBV5-4 and TRBJ2-3, with D possibly being TRBD2 (5 bases). The CDR3 has 16 residues. Germline loops: CDR1 SGHNT, CDR2 YYREEE (reference sequence). The V gene lost 4 bases and the J gene lost 1 base, with 16 bases spanning the gap. CDR3 coding DNA: TGTGCCAGCAGCCCCGGGATTCCCCCGGGCACAGATACGCAGTATTTT. Translation gives CASSPGIPPGTDTQYF.

This clonotype was observed a few times. V and J are TRBV5-1 and TRBJ1-1; D might be TRBD1 (6 bases). V lost 0 bases to trimming and J lost 1 base, with 10 bases between them. The CDR3 contains 15 residues. Looked up from germline, CDR1 is SGHRS and CDR2 is YFSETQ. CDR3 in amino acids: CASSLVGTKNTEAFF. As DNA, the CDR3 is TGCGCCAGCAGCTTGGTTGGGACAAAGAACACTGAAGCTTTCTTT.

Only a few counts were recorded for this clonotype. The CDR3, as DNA: TGTGCCAGCAGGTACAGGGGCGAACAGCCTTATGGCTACACCTTC. This sequence encodes CASRYRGEQPYGYTF. The J gene is TRBJ1-2, the V gene TRBV6-5; 7 nucleotides line up with TRBD1. Trimming took 6 bases from V and 5 from J; bases not matched to a gene: 12. Germline assignment: CDR1 MNHEY and CDR2 SVGAGI. The CDR3 runs to 15 residues.

The genes are TRBV4-3 and TRBJ2-7; D is unresolved. Trimming stripped 3 bases from V and 5 bases from J, with 11 bases between. Germline CDR1 LGHNA, CDR2 YSLEER. The length of the CDR3 is 13 residues. In DNA form, the CDR3 reads TGCGCCAGCAGCCACCGCGTGAATGACGAGCAGTACTTC. It specifies CASSHRVNDEQYF.

This clonotype was detected a few times. CDR3 region: CAISEYRPSNTGELFF. As DNA, the CDR3 is TGTGCCATCAGTGAGTACAGGCCTTCGAACACCGGGGAGCTGTTTTTT. The gene calls are TRBV10-3 and TRBJ2-2; weak D call: TRBD1 (5 bases). Trimming shortened V by 1 base and J by 0 bases, and 9 bases separated the two germline ends. Germline V gives CDR1 ENHRY, CDR2 SYGVKD. The CDR3 loop spans 16 amino acids.

This clonotype has ten or more counts. The chain uses TRBV5-1 and TRBJ2-3; TRBD2 matches 11 bases. This CDR3 region has 16 residues. V gave up 0 bases and J gave up 6 bases; unmatched junction bases: 6. Germline CDR1 SGHRS, CDR2 YFSETQ. DNA for the CDR3: TGCGCCAGCAGCTTGGTGGCTAGCGGGGGGTCCGATACGCAGTATTTT. This translates into CASSLVASGGSDTQYF.

The J gene is TRBJ1-1, the V gene TRBV25-1; D may be TRBD1 (5 bases). Trimming left V 6 bases short and J 5 bases short, with 13 bases between. Germline CDR1 reads MGHDK; CDR2 reads SYGVNS. This CDR3 comprises 13 residues. The CDR3 loop is CASSRRGETEAFF. The CDR3 coding sequence is TGTGCCAGCAGCCGTCGGGGGGAGACTGAAGCTTTCTTT.

The chain recombines TRBV7-2 with TRBJ2-3; unclear D gene. V was shortened by 4 bases and J by 4 bases, with 15 bases between the two germline ends. The CDR3 runs 15 residues. CDR1 and CDR2 (germline): SGHTA, FQGNSA. The chain's CDR3 is CASSSWTSGADTQYF. CDR3 DNA sequence: TGTGCCAGCAGCTCCTGGACCTCGGGCGCAGATACGCAGTATTTT.

The chain recombines TRBV24-1 with TRBJ1-2; 7 bases are a match to TRBD1. From germline, CDR1 is KGHDR and CDR2 SFDVKD. Trimming at V came to 3 bases and at J to 4 bases, leaving 1 base not matched to a gene. This CDR3 comprises 13 residues. CDR3 DNA sequence: TGTGCCACCAGTGATCGGGACAGCTATGGCTACACCTTC. Its translation is CATSDRDSYGYTF.

This clonotype was seen more than once but under ten times. The V and J genes are TRBV29-1 and TRBJ2-5; D is unresolved. This CDR3 is built from 13 residues. V shed 7 bases and J shed 2 bases, with 14 bases lying between them. Looked up from germline, CDR1 is SQVTM and CDR2 is ANQGSEA. The CDR3 sequence is CSAGMWQQETQYF. CDR3 coding DNA: TGCAGCGCTGGAATGTGGCAGCAAGAGACCCAGTACTTC.

The CDR3 nucleotides read TGTGCCAGCAGCCTCGGGACAGGGAGTCAGCCCCAGCATTTT. This gives the protein CASSLGTGSQPQHF. This chain links TRBV7-2 with TRBJ1-5; 9 bases map to TRBD1. Germline V gives CDR1 SGHTA, CDR2 FQGNSA. This CDR3 has 14 residues. Germline trimming cut 5 bases from V and 6 bases from J; bases unmatched to any gene: 5.

The chain joins TRBV20-1 to TRBJ2-3; 7 nucleotides match TRBD2. V was pared by 6 bases and J by 1 base, with 7 bases of the junction left unmatched. Germline V lookup: CDR1 DFQATT, CDR2 SNEGSKA (reference sequence). CDR3 length: 14 amino acids. CDR3 sequence: CSAITGGGTDTQYF. The CDR3 DNA is TGCAGTGCCATTACGGGAGGAGGCACAGATACGCAGTATTTT.

The chain couples TRBV20-1 to TRBJ1-5, with D possibly TRBD1 on 5 matching bases. In germline, CDR1 is DFQATT, CDR2 SNEGSKA (reference sequence). V dropped 3 bases and J dropped 3 bases, with 12 bases sitting between them. The CDR3 totals 14 residues. In DNA form, the CDR3 reads TGCAGTGCTAGGGCAGGGAGGACCAATCAGCCCCAGCATTTT. It codes for CSARAGRTNQPQHF.

The chain employs TRBV4-1 and TRBJ2-3; D perhaps matches TRBD2 (7 bases). From germline, CDR1 is MGHRA and CDR2 YSYEKL. V lost 7 bases to trimming and J lost 4 bases, with 21 bases between them. The CDR3 contains 16 residues. CDR3 in DNA: TGCGCCAGCAACCCCGGGGGCGGGGGCTGGTCAGATACGCAGTATTTT. Its translation is CASNPGGGGWSDTQYF.

Only a few counts were recorded for this clonotype. The chain couples TRBV5-1 to TRBJ1-1; D is possibly TRBD1 (6 bases). Trimming removed 4 bases at V and 1 base at J, with 11 bases between. Per germline, CDR1 SGHRS and CDR2 YFSETQ. The CDR3 extends over 14 amino acids. The CDR3 bases are TGCGCCAGCAGCACCGGGGGGCAGAACACTGAAGCTTTCTTT. This sequence encodes CASSTGGQNTEAFF.